This T cell receptor beta chain derives from a study of control samples from healthy donors and cancer patients. Some clones are missing from TCRdb's copy, which holds only in-frame ones; the method was immunoSEQ multiplex PCR. This sample has more than 60,000 clones, with nearly 90% found just once. Material: PBMCs. This TCR derives from a man between 60 and 70 years old with colorectal cancer.

The CDR3, as DNA: TGTGCCAGCAGCCAATCCCCGGCCGGGAGCACCCTAGCGGCTGGGGCCAACGTCCTGACTTTC. Translating it yields CASSQSPAGSTLAAGANVLTF. This chain connects TRBV3-1 (or the pseudogene TRBV3-2) to TRBJ2-6; 7 bases line up with TRBD2. CDR3 length equals 21 residues. The germline V gene has CDR1 LGHDT and CDR2 YNNKEL (reference sequence). V shed 2 bases, J shed 2 bases, and the junction held 18 bases outside the gene matches.